These 9 T cell receptor beta chains were sequenced from one sample in a study of beta chain features in type 1 diabetes. These receptors are not linked to any known antigen. The authors reverse transcribed all of the isolated RNA, so sequencing captured expressed TCRB transcripts. Using immunoSEQ multiplex PCR, the repertoire was profiled, and TCRdb retains in-frame clones only, with some absent. This table has about 28,000 clones, less than 75% appearing once. General study findings and limits: Moderate but significant shortening of TCRB CDR3s was recorded in all four CD4+ subsets from Type 1 diabetes patients.

The sample consisted of Tregs from blood. These receptors were collected from a woman in her twenties or thirties with type 1 diabetes.

To note about this clone: An end of the junction does not agree with germline; a read error may underlie this. This chain links TRBV7-2 with TRBJ2-7; perhaps TRBD2 as D (6 bases). This CDR3 is built from 11 residues. Per germline, CDR1 SGHTA and CDR2 FQGNSA. The CDR3 DNA reads as TGTGCCAGCAGCTTAGCCGGGACTTGGAGCTTC. The encoded protein is CASSLAGTWSF. Based on the CDR3 plus reference TRBV7-2 and TRBJ2-7, the full variable domain is GAGVSQSPSNKVTEKGKDVELRCDPISGHTALYWYRQSLGQGLEFLIYFQGNSAPDKSGLPSDRFSAERTGGSVSTLTIQRTQQEDSAVYLCASSLAGTWSFGPGTRLTVT.

This clone turned up a few times. The rearrangement links TRBV11-1 to TRBJ2-5; TRBD2 aligns across 10 bases. The CDR3 has 15 residues. In germline, CDR1 is SGHAT, CDR2 FQDESV (reference sequence). V was clipped by 2 bases and J by 3 bases; unmatched bases: 3. CDR3 nucleotide sequence: TGTGCCAGCAGCTTACAGCTAGCGGGAGAAGAGACCCAGTACTTC. The encoded protein is CASSLQLAGEETQYF.

V is TRBV6-1 and J is TRBJ1-1, with D uncertain. Germline values: CDR1 MNHNS, CDR2 SASEGT. The CDR3 extends over 13 amino acids. Trimming removed 4 bases from V and 6 bases from J, with 12 bases in between. The CDR3 here is CASSARGASEAFF. The DNA of the CDR3 is TGTGCCAGCAGTGCGAGAGGCGCGTCTGAAGCTTTCTTT.

This sequence joins TRBV11-2 and TRBJ2-1, with 7 bases that match TRBD1. The germline V gene encodes CDR1 SGHAT and CDR2 FQNNGV. The junction had 6 bases not matched to a gene; V was cut back by 8 bases and J by 5 bases. The CDR3 consists of 13 residues. The CDR3 region has the DNA TGTGCCAGCTCGACAGGGCCCGACAATGAGCAGTTCTTC. Translated, it gives CASSTGPDNEQFF.

The V and J genes are TRBV5-1 and TRBJ2-1; D possibly corresponds to TRBD2 (5 bases). Germline CDR1 SGHRS, CDR2 YFSETQ. The germline V and J ends were trimmed by 0 bases and 4 bases, with 14 bases remaining between them. This CDR3 is built from 16 residues. CDR3 bases: TGCGCCAGCAGCTTGGGGGCTAGCAGAGATTACAATGAGCAGTTCTTC. This translates into CASSLGASRDYNEQFF. The full variable domain, completed using reference TRBV5-1 and TRBJ2-1, is KAGVTQTPRYLIKTRGQQVTLSCSPISGHRSVSWYQQTPGQGLQFLFEYFSETQRNKGNFPGRFSGRQFSNSRSEMNVSTLELGDSALYLCASSLGASRDYNEQFFGPGTRLTVL.

The rearrangement uses TRBV10-3 and TRBJ1-1; tentative D call: TRBD1 (5 bases). This CDR3 comprises 15 residues. Trimming cost V 3 bases and J 3 bases, with 14 bases left between them. Per the germline V gene, CDR1 is ENHRY and CDR2 is SYGVKD. The CDR3 region is CAISDLGAQDTEAFF. The CDR3 DNA sequence: TGTGCCATCAGTGATTTAGGGGCTCAGGACACTGAAGCTTTCTTT.

The chain recombines TRBV6-5 with TRBJ2-1; TRBD2 aligns across 11 bases. The CDR3 has 15 amino acids. V lost 3 bases and J lost 2; bases outside the gene matches: 0. Germline V gives CDR1 MNHEY, CDR2 SVGAGI. The CDR3, as DNA: TGTGCCAGCAGTTATAGCGGGAGGGCCTACAATGAGCAGTTCTTC. It is translated as CASSYSGRAYNEQFF.

J is TRBJ2-7 and V is TRBV7-9, with TRBD1 identical over 9 bases. The CDR3 covers 15 residues. Unmatched junction bases numbered 10, after V lost 5 bases and J lost 5 bases. CDR1 SEHNR and CDR2 FQNEAQ come from the germline V gene (reference sequence). In nucleotides, the CDR3 is TGTGCCAGCAGCCCTTGGGAGACAGGGGGGGACGAGCAGTACTTC. It translates to CASSPWETGGDEQYF.

The V call is TRBV28, the J call TRBJ1-1; D call uncertain. The V gene's germline CDR1 is MDHEN and CDR2 SYDVKM. The CDR3 totals 12 residues. The V and J ends lost 3 bases and 3 bases respectively, with 5 bases between them. CDR3 protein: CASSFVYTEAFF. For the CDR3, the DNA is TGTGCCAGCAGTTTCGTGTACACTGAAGCTTTCTTT.